This T cell receptor beta chain was obtained from a study of identical twins. Template switching supplied a universal primer site; unique molecular identifiers were carried on the cDNA. TCRdb itself ran the 5' RACE reads through MiXCR, one entry per CDR3 protein. This table has hundreds of thousands of distinct CDR3 sequences, about 18% appearing once. Deletions cut 3 bases from V and 0 bases from J, with 13 bases between. The CDR3 length is 16 residues. Findings and caveats of the study: Where out-of-frame alpha sequences were twin-shared, they showed excess low generation probability. Within cord blood, abundant beta clonotypes carried fewer insertions, but memory repertoires showed no such trend.

This clonotype showed up just a few times. Its antigen is unknown. These data also featured in a second study, about T cells expressing NK-cell markers. That source notes: Restricting sorting to alpha-beta TCR T cells was achieved in several experiments by an anti-gamma-delta TCR antibody.

The V call is TRBV12-3 or TRBV12-4, the J call TRBJ2-3; D is perhaps TRBD2 (5 bases). The source material was PBMCs. This clonotype was sampled from a young woman in good health. This chain's CDR3 is CASSFVATPSTDTQYF. The DNA of the CDR3 is TGTGCCAGCAGTTTTGTAGCGACCCCTAGCACAGATACGCAGTATTTT.